The 27 T cell receptor beta chains below all came from one sample that was sequenced in a study of early T cells in non-severe SARS-CoV-2 infection. A single record per CDR3 protein comes from TCRdb applying MiXCR to the 5' RACE reads. Of about 97,000 distinct CDR3 sequences in the sample, approximately 11% were seen once. The sample here was whole blood, taken at baseline. The receptors come from an adult who was a healthcare worker with PCR-confirmed SARS-CoV-2 infection or an uninfected control (not recorded which).

The table lists this clonotype with a few counts. V and J are TRBV5-1 and TRBJ2-1, with TRBD2 matching 12 bases. Germline V gives CDR1 SGHRS, CDR2 YFSETQ. The ends lost 3 bases at V and 6 bases at J; junction bases unmatched: 10. The CDR3 length is 17 residues. The CDR3 region is CASSSQLAGGLLNEQFF. The CDR3 nucleotides read TGCGCCAGCAGCTCCCAACTAGCGGGAGGATTGCTCAATGAGCAGTTCTTC.

This clonotype occurred a few times. The CDR3 region is CASSMPGAGSQPQHF. CDR3 sequence (DNA): TGTGCCAGTAGTATGCCCGGGGCCGGAAGTCAGCCCCAGCATTTT. The chain has TRBV19 and TRBJ1-5; D is perhaps TRBD1 (5 bases). Trimming left V 3 bases short and J 6 bases short, with 15 bases between. The CDR3 sequence is 15 residues long. Looked up from germline, CDR1 is LNHDA and CDR2 is SQIVND (reference sequence).

In this sample, this clonotype turned up a few times. V and J are TRBV28 and TRBJ2-3; D ambiguous. This CDR3 contains 14 residues. The germline CDR1 and CDR2 sequences are MDHEN and SYDVKM. The V gene lost 4 bases and the J gene lost 1 base, with 9 bases spanning the gap. In DNA, the CDR3 is TGTGCCAGCAGTTCACAGCTAGGCACAGATACGCAGTATTTT. It specifies CASSSQLGTDTQYF.

The chain recombines TRBV27 with TRBJ2-2, with D possibly matching TRBD1 (5 bases). Trimming removed 5 bases at V and 4 bases at J, with 11 bases between. The CDR3 covers 14 residues. Germline V gene data show CDR1 as MNHEY and CDR2 as SMNVEV (reference sequence). The CDR3 sequence: CASSIRGSTGELFF. The CDR3 coding sequence is TGTGCCAGCAGTATTAGGGGAAGCACCGGGGAGCTGTTTTTT.

This clonotype was observed a handful of times. The chain uses TRBV12-3 or TRBV12-4 and TRBJ1-1; weak D call: TRBD1 (5 bases). The V gene lost 8 bases and the J gene lost 3 bases, with 13 bases spanning the gap. The CDR3 has 13 residues. The CDR3, as DNA: TGTGCCAGCGGGATAGGGGACGACACTGAAGCTTTCTTT. Residues: CASGIGDDTEAFF.

Only a few counts were recorded for this clonotype. This chain joins TRBV13 and TRBJ2-7, with 7 nucleotides matching TRBD2. This CDR3 has 14 residues. The germline V gene encodes CDR1 PRHDT and CDR2 FYEKMQ (reference sequence). Trimming removed 1 base from V and 7 bases from J; junction bases left unmatched: 7. The CDR3 reads CASSLEAGAREQYF. Here the CDR3 DNA reads TGTGCCAGCAGCTTAGAGGCGGGAGCCCGGGAGCAGTACTTC.

The gene calls are TRBV11-2 and TRBJ2-1, with TRBD2 identical over 13 bases. Germline CDR1 is SGHAT and CDR2 is FQNNGV. The CDR3 contains 18 residues. Unmatched junction bases numbered 4, after V lost 1 base and J lost 1 base. The DNA for the CDR3 is TGTGCCAGCAGCTTAGTACTAGCGGGAGGGGCATCCTACAATGAGCAGTTCTTC. It specifies CASSLVLAGGASYNEQFF.

This clonotype occurred a few times. V and J are TRBV20-1 and TRBJ2-1; D ambiguous. Germline V gene data show CDR1 as DFQATT and CDR2 as SNEGSKA (reference sequence). The CDR3 runs 12 residues. V shed 6 bases and J shed 4 bases, with 10 bases lying between them. The CDR3 protein is CSAPPYYNEQFF. CDR3 sequence (DNA): TGCAGTGCCCCACCTTATTACAATGAGCAGTTCTTC.

This clonotype occurred many times. The V gene is TRBV6-7, the J gene TRBJ1-2, with D possibly TRBD1 on 6 matching bases. TRBV6-7 counts as an open reading frame of uncertain function. Trimming left V 6 bases short and J 2 bases short, with 10 bases between. This CDR3 comprises 13 residues. The CDR3 spells CASSTGRNYGYTF. CDR3 in DNA: TGTGCCAGCAGCACAGGGAGGAACTATGGCTACACCTTC.

This chain connects TRBV10-3 to TRBJ2-5; perhaps TRBD1 as D (6 bases). The CDR3 is made up of 15 amino acids. CDR1 ENHRY and CDR2 SYGVKD come from the germline V gene. V gave up 4 bases and J gave up 1 base, with 13 bases separating them. The CDR3 sequence is CAISGSRGRQETQYF. The CDR3 DNA follows: TGTGCCATCAGTGGCTCCAGGGGCCGCCAAGAGACCCAGTACTTC.

There are a few counts of this clonotype. The chain recombines TRBV25-1 with TRBJ2-7, with a possible D match to TRBD1 (6 bases). Trimming took off 8 bases at V and 1 base at J, with 18 bases between the two ends. The CDR3 consists of 15 residues. Looked up from germline, CDR1 is MGHDK and CDR2 is SYGVNS. CDR3 DNA: TGTGCCAGCTCTAGCACCGGGGACAAATCCTACGAGCAGTACTTC. Translating it yields CASSSTGDKSYEQYF.

This clonotype was counted many times. This chain joins TRBV6-5 and TRBJ2-6; 8 bases are shared with TRBD1. The ends lost 5 bases at V and 4 bases at J; junction bases unmatched: 19. Germline V lookup: CDR1 MNHEY, CDR2 SVGAGI. The CDR3 sequence is 20 residues long. The CDR3 bases are TGTGCCAGCAGTCGCTCCGGGACAGGAGGCTCCCTCGAAGGGGCCAACGTCCTGACTTTC. This codes for CASSRSGTGGSLEGANVLTF.

The sample holds a few counts of this clonotype. This chain connects TRBV19 to TRBJ1-1; a possible D gene is TRBD1 (5 bases). The CDR3 length is 14 residues. CDR1 LNHDA and CDR2 SQIVND come from the germline V gene (reference sequence). V shed 6 bases and J shed 2 bases, with 13 bases lying between them. CDR3 in amino acids: CASRTTAENTEAFF. CDR3 nucleotides: TGTGCCAGTAGGACGACAGCTGAAAACACTGAAGCTTTCTTT.

This clonotype showed up many times. The gene calls are TRBV5-1 and TRBJ2-1, with D tentatively TRBD1 or TRBD2 (5 bases each). Germline lookup yields CDR1 SGHRS and CDR2 YFSETQ. This CDR3 contains 17 residues. The germline V and J ends were trimmed by 3 bases and 1 base, with 17 bases remaining between them. The CDR3: CASSSVGTWTSYNEQFF. In DNA form, the CDR3 reads TGCGCCAGCAGCTCGGTGGGGACCTGGACGTCCTACAATGAGCAGTTCTTC. Supplemented by reference TRBV5-1 and TRBJ2-1, the full variable domain reads KAGVTQTPRYLIKTRGQQVTLSCSPISGHRSVSWYQQTPGQGLQFLFEYFSETQRNKGNFPGRFSGRQFSNSRSEMNVSTLELGDSALYLCASSSVGTWTSYNEQFFGPGTRLTVL.

The rearrangement links TRBV20-1 to TRBJ2-7; a weak D match, TRBD2 (6 bases). The CDR3 runs 13 residues. V was pared by 5 bases and J by 5 bases, with 16 bases between. Germline V gives CDR1 DFQATT, CDR2 SNEGSKA (reference sequence). CDR3: CSALSGTGDEQYF. The CDR3 coding sequence is TGCAGTGCTCTCTCCGGGACGGGAGACGAGCAGTACTTC.

This clonotype was recorded a few times. The V call is TRBV3-1, the J call TRBJ1-1, with TRBD1 as a possible D gene (5 bases). Germline loops: CDR1 LGHDT, CDR2 YNNKEL (reference sequence). This CDR3 region has 17 residues. With 0 bases removed from V and 2 bases from J, the gap between germline ends came to 16 bases. CDR3 nucleotides: TGTGCCAGCAGCCAAGATCAAGGAGGGGCGATAAACACTGAAGCTTTCTTT. Encoded protein: CASSQDQGGAINTEAFF.

This clonotype was counted many times. This sequence joins TRBV5-4 and TRBJ2-3; a weak D match, TRBD2 (5 bases). With 3 bases removed from V and 9 bases from J, the gap between germline ends came to 23 bases. Germline V gives CDR1 SGHNT, CDR2 YYREEE (reference sequence). This CDR3 is built from 16 residues. The CDR3 loop reads CASSSRLLRSEGTQYF. In nucleotides, the CDR3 is TGTGCCAGCAGCTCCAGACTCCTACGTAGCGAGGGAACGCAGTATTTT.

This clonotype was counted only a few times. The chain employs TRBV9 and TRBJ2-3; D call uncertain. The V gene's germline CDR1 is SGDLS and CDR2 YYNGEE. CDR3 length: 12 residues. V lost 3 bases, J lost 0 bases, and 2 bases lay in between. DNA of the CDR3: TGTGCCAGCAGCGCTAGCACAGATACGCAGTATTTT. Translation gives CASSASTDTQYF.

The rearrangement links TRBV7-3 to TRBJ2-7; perhaps TRBD2 as D (6 bases). The CDR3 extends over 14 amino acids. The germline gives CDR1 SGHTA, CDR2 FQGTGA. V was cut by 5 bases and J by 1 base, with 12 bases left in between. The CDR3 region is CASSLEGLSYEQYF. The DNA of the CDR3 is TGTGCCAGCAGCCTGGAGGGCTTATCCTACGAGCAGTACTTC.

The chain is built from TRBV19 and TRBJ2-2; a possible D gene is TRBD1 (5 bases). Germline V gives CDR1 LNHDA, CDR2 SQIVND (reference sequence). V dropped 5 bases and J dropped 4 bases, with 11 bases sitting between them. The CDR3 is 14 amino acids. CDR3 region: CASSLGRFTGELFF. CDR3 nucleotide sequence: TGTGCCAGTAGTTTGGGGCGGTTCACCGGGGAGCTGTTTTTT.

Many counts were recorded for this clonotype. The rearrangement joins TRBV29-1 to TRBJ2-7, with 12 bases aligning to TRBD2. Germline V gene lookup returns CDR1 SQVTM and CDR2 ANQGSEA. V was pared by 6 bases and J by 4 bases, with 10 bases of the junction left unmatched. The CDR3 length is 15 residues. The CDR3 coding sequence is TGCAGCGTCCTCCGACTAGCGGGGGTCCGTTACGAGCAGTACTTC. Translating gives CSVLRLAGVRYEQYF.

This clonotype was seen at least ten times. The chain joins TRBV29-1 to TRBJ1-4, with TRBD1 as a possible D gene (5 bases). CDR3 length equals 12 residues. V lost 7 bases and J lost 8, with 14 bases in between. Germline CDR1 and CDR2: SQVTM and ANQGSEA. The CDR3: CSAGATREKLFF. In DNA form, the CDR3 reads TGCAGCGCCGGGGCGACGCGAGAAAAACTGTTTTTT.

This clonotype came up many times. This chain links TRBV7-2 with TRBJ1-1, with D perhaps TRBD1 (5 bases). Germline V lookup: CDR1 SGHTA, CDR2 FQGNSA. Trimming took off 3 bases at V and 2 bases at J, with 10 bases between the two ends. The CDR3 contains 14 residues. In DNA form, the CDR3 reads TGTGCCAGCAGCTTGGGGACGGGAAACACTGAAGCTTTCTTT. Translation: CASSLGTGNTEAFF.

This clonotype was detected ten times or more. The V call is TRBV20-1, the J call TRBJ2-7; no definite D call. The CDR3 totals 11 residues. Trimming took 6 bases from V and 1 from J, leaving 7 bases between them. CDR1 and CDR2 (germline): DFQATT, SNEGSKA (reference sequence). In DNA, the CDR3 is TGCAGTGCGCAGGAATCCTACGAGCAGTACTTC. Encoded protein: CSAQESYEQYF.

This clonotype appeared many times. V usage is TRBV29-1 and J usage is TRBJ2-7; TRBD2 matches 11 bases. The CDR3 has 13 residues. Germline trimming cut 3 bases from V and 6 bases from J; bases unmatched to any gene: 4. Germline loops: CDR1 SQVTM, CDR2 ANQGSEA. CDR3 region: CSVEMLAGGEQYF. DNA of the CDR3: TGCAGCGTTGAGATGCTAGCGGGAGGCGAGCAGTACTTC.

The chain joins TRBV5-1 to TRBJ2-2; 9 bases fit TRBD1. V was clipped by 0 bases and J by 3 bases; unmatched bases: 3. The germline CDR1 and CDR2 sequences are SGHRS and YFSETQ. The CDR3 runs to 16 residues. The CDR3 is CASSLAQGADTGELFF. The CDR3 DNA follows: TGCGCCAGCAGCTTGGCACAGGGGGCTGACACCGGGGAGCTGTTTTTT. Full variable domain (outside the CDR3, taken from reference TRBV5-1 and TRBJ2-2): KAGVTQTPRYLIKTRGQQVTLSCSPISGHRSVSWYQQTPGQGLQFLFEYFSETQRNKGNFPGRFSGRQFSNSRSEMNVSTLELGDSALYLCASSLAQGADTGELFFGEGSRLTVL.

In its sample, this clonotype was seen once. The rearrangement uses TRBV5-1 and TRBJ1-6; D gene uncertain. Germline V CDR1 and CDR2: SGHRS, YFSETQ. The CDR3 has 14 amino acids. The V end was cut by 0 bases, the J end by 8 bases, with 9 bases between. The CDR3 spells CASSLGTVDSPLHF. CDR3 DNA: TGCGCCAGCAGCTTGGGGACTGTCGATTCACCCCTCCACTTT.